Shown below are 21 T cell receptor beta chains from a single sample sequenced in a study of shared clonotypes between healthy human individuals. The assay was immunoSEQ multiplex PCR, and TCRdb's table has in-frame clones only and misses some. Here the sample spans roughly 410,000 clones, approximately 96% being singletons. Specimen: memory CD8+ T cells sorted from blood. Subset described: CD45RO+ cells pooled with CCR7-negative TemRA cells. These receptors all stem from a man aged 25 to 40 in good health.

In this sample, this clone turned up once. V gene TRBV7-9 combines with J gene TRBJ1-3; D gene ambiguous. CDR1 and CDR2 (germline): SEHNR, FQNEAQ (reference sequence). Trimming took 1 base from V and 6 from J, leaving 13 bases between them. The CDR3 has 15 amino acids. The CDR3 sequence: CASSLVVGGTNTIYF. CDR3 DNA sequence: TGTGCCAGCAGCTTAGTGGTGGGAGGCACAAACACCATATATTTT. The variable domain in full, with the rest retrieved from reference TRBV7-9 and TRBJ1-3, is DTGVSQNPRHKITKRGQNVTFRCDPISEHNRLYWYRQTLGQGPEFLTYFQNEAQLEKSRLLSDRFSAERPKGSFSTLEIQRTEQGDSAMYLCASSLVVGGTNTIYFGEGSWLTVV.

The chain recombines TRBV20-1 with TRBJ2-1; D is unclear. CDR3 size: 11 residues. Germline-derived CDR1 and CDR2 are DFQATT and SNEGSKA (reference sequence). Trimming stripped 7 bases from V and 5 bases from J, with 9 bases between. The CDR3 DNA is TGCAGTGTTGCCTCAAACAATGAGCAGTTCTTC. Residues: CSVASNNEQFF.

The CDR3 region is CASSQGVGQGVYEQYF. As DNA, the CDR3 is TGCGCCAGCAGCCAAGGAGTGGGACAGGGTGTTTACGAGCAGTACTTC. The J gene is TRBJ2-7, the V gene TRBV4-1, with 9 bases aligning to TRBD1. Germline CDR1 and CDR2: MGHRA and YSYEKL. This CDR3 is built from 16 residues. Unmatched junction bases numbered 8, after V lost 1 base and J lost 4 bases.

The gene calls are TRBV7-9 and TRBJ1-5; D might be TRBD1 (5 bases). Germline V lookup: CDR1 SEHNR, CDR2 FQNEAQ (reference sequence). The CDR3 is 14 amino acids. With 3 bases removed from V and 5 bases from J, the gap between germline ends came to 11 bases. The CDR3 protein is CASSLAGGDQPQHF. Written as DNA, the CDR3 is TGTGCCAGCAGCTTGGCAGGAGGGGATCAGCCCCAGCATTTT.

The V call is TRBV27, the J call TRBJ2-7; D not certain. The germline V and J ends were trimmed by 6 bases and 4 bases, with 7 bases remaining between them. The CDR3 covers 11 residues. Per the germline V gene, CDR1 is MNHEY and CDR2 is SMNVEV (reference sequence). CDR3 in DNA: TGTGCCAGCAGCCGCCCATACGAGCAGTACTTC. Its protein is CASSRPYEQYF.

The chain has TRBV18 and TRBJ1-4; TRBD1 matches at 10 bases. This CDR3 contains 16 residues. V dropped 2 bases and J dropped 9; count of bases not matched to a gene: 9. CDR1 and CDR2 from the germline V gene are KGHSH and LQKENI. The CDR3 loop reads CASSPLAGQGEKKLFF. CDR3 nucleotide sequence: TGTGCCAGCTCACCATTGGCAGGACAGGGGGAAAAAAAACTGTTTTTT. The complete variable domain, with remaining parts taken from reference TRBV18 and TRBJ1-4, reads NAGVMQNPRHLVRRRGQEARLRCSPMKGHSHVYWYRQLPEEGLKFMVYLQKENIIDESGMPKERFSAEFPKEGPSILRIQQVVRGDSAAYFCASSPLAGQGEKKLFFGSGTQLSVL.

The chain carries TRBV5-1 and TRBJ2-5; D is undetermined. Looked up from germline, CDR1 is SGHRS and CDR2 is YFSETQ. The CDR3 extends over 12 amino acids. Deletions cut 0 bases from V and 5 bases from J, with 5 bases between. CDR3 nucleotide sequence: TGCGCCAGCAGCTTGGGGTTTGAGACCCAGTACTTC. Protein sequence: CASSLGFETQYF.

Worth noting for this clone: The same CDR3 also results from other DNA sequences found in this sample. The J gene is TRBJ1-1, the V gene TRBV10-2; a possible D gene is TRBD1 (5 bases). Per the germline V gene, CDR1 is WSHSY and CDR2 is SAAADI. The CDR3 loop spans 12 amino acids. Trimming took off 2 bases at V and 4 bases at J, with 5 bases between the two ends. The CDR3 protein is CASSEGGTEAFF. The DNA for the CDR3 is TGCGCCAGCAGTGAGGGGGGCACTGAAGCTTTCTTT.

The chain recombines TRBV19 with TRBJ1-1; 8 bases agree with TRBD1. CDR1 is LNHDA and CDR2 is SQIVND in the germline V gene (reference sequence). The CDR3 runs 15 residues. After removal of 6 bases from V and 4 bases from J, the junction contained 10 bases not matched to a gene. CDR3 coding DNA: TGTGCCAGTAGACCTCAGGGGGCGCGGGGCACTGAAGCTTTCTTT. Translated: CASRPQGARGTEAFF. Drawing the rest from reference TRBV19 and TRBJ1-1, the complete variable domain is DGGITQSPKYLFRKEGQNVTLSCEQNLNHDAMYWYRQDPGQGLRLIYYSQIVNDFQKGDIAEGYSVSREKKESFPLTVTSAQKNPTAFYLCASRPQGARGTEAFFGQGTRLTVV.

This sequence joins TRBV7-6 and TRBJ2-3; D remains unclear. The CDR3 contains 15 residues. CDR1 is SGHVS, CDR2 FNYEAQ, per germline. Deletions cut 1 base from V and 1 base from J, with 9 bases between. The CDR3 DNA reads TGTGCCAGCAGCTTAGGAGACCTAGGCACAGATACGCAGTATTTT. Protein sequence: CASSLGDLGTDTQYF.

The V and J genes are TRBV6-5 and TRBJ1-1, with D perhaps TRBD1 (6 bases). Germline CDR1 MNHEY, CDR2 SVGAGI. Trimming took 6 bases from V and 7 from J, leaving 24 bases between them. The CDR3 length is 16 residues. CDR3 sequence: CASSYKGGGGLIEAFF. The CDR3 DNA sequence: TGTGCCAGCAGCTACAAGGGTGGGGGGGGCTTGATTGAAGCTTTCTTT.

V is TRBV18 and J is TRBJ2-7; D might be TRBD2 (6 bases). CDR1 and CDR2 (germline): KGHSH, LQKENI. This CDR3 has 13 residues. Trimming pared 3 bases from V and 4 bases from J, leaving 10 bases between. The CDR3 sequence: CASSPGTLYEQYF. CDR3 in DNA: TGTGCCAGCTCACCCGGGACTCTATACGAGCAGTACTTC.

J is TRBJ2-4 and V is TRBV30; 8 bases align to TRBD1. Trimming cost V 8 bases and J 0 bases; bases outside gene matches: 9. Per the germline V gene, CDR1 is GTSNPN and CDR2 is SVGIG (reference sequence). The CDR3 totals 15 residues. The CDR3 is CAGRGQVLAKNIQYF. The CDR3, as DNA: TGTGCCGGAAGGGGACAGGTCCTAGCCAAAAACATTCAGTACTTC.

This chain uses TRBV29-1 with TRBJ1-4; no clear D. V was trimmed by 1 base and J by 5 bases, leaving 8 bases between them. CDR3 length equals 13 residues. Germline CDR1 is SQVTM and CDR2 is ANQGSEA. CDR3 sequence (DNA): TGCAGCGTTGAAGCGGTCGGAAATGAAAAACTGTTTTTT. Its translation: CSVEAVGNEKLFF.

The rearrangement links TRBV28 to TRBJ1-1; D not resolved. V lost 2 bases to trimming and J lost 0 bases, with 4 bases between them. This CDR3 has 13 amino acids. In germline, CDR1 is MDHEN, CDR2 SYDVKM. Written as DNA, the CDR3 is TGTGCCAGCAGTTTACCAGTGAACACTGAAGCTTTCTTT. It codes for CASSLPVNTEAFF.

This rearrangement joins TRBV7-6 to TRBJ2-5; 7 bases are shared with TRBD2. Germline CDR1 is SGHVS and CDR2 is FNYEAQ. This CDR3 has 17 residues. The V segment lost 5 bases and the J segment 4 bases; nucleotides outside the gene matches: 16. The chain's CDR3 is CASSLILVSGNGETQYF. The CDR3 DNA reads TGTGCCAGCAGCCTAATCCTTGTCAGCGGGAACGGAGAGACCCAGTACTTC.

The genes are TRBV29-1 and TRBJ1-2; TRBD1 might be the D (5 bases). The germline V and J ends were trimmed by 1 base and 8 bases, with 11 bases remaining between them. The CDR3 contains 12 residues. Germline V lookup: CDR1 SQVTM, CDR2 ANQGSEA. The chain's CDR3 is CSVEGAGKGYTF. DNA for the CDR3: TGCAGCGTTGAAGGGGCAGGGAAGGGCTACACCTTC.

The chain links TRBV19 to TRBJ2-1; 15 bases match TRBD2. This CDR3 contains 15 residues. V shed 5 bases and J 8 bases; nucleotides not matched to a gene: 4. The germline V gene has CDR1 LNHDA and CDR2 SQIVND (reference sequence). As DNA, the CDR3 is TGTGCCAGTAGTCCCTGGACTAGCGGGGGGGATGAGCAGTTCTTC. Translation: CASSPWTSGGDEQFF.

This chain links TRBV25-1 with TRBJ1-2, with D perhaps matching TRBD1 (5 bases). CDR3 length: 14 residues. The V gene's germline CDR1 is MGHDK and CDR2 SYGVNS. V was clipped by 5 bases and J by 2 bases, with 12 bases between them. The CDR3 DNA follows: TGTGCCAGCAGTCAAGTAGACAGCAACTATGGCTACACCTTC. Its translation: CASSQVDSNYGYTF.

V usage is TRBV14 and J usage is TRBJ2-5; D is ambiguous. This CDR3 comprises 12 residues. Per germline, CDR1 SGHDN and CDR2 FVKESK. Between the trimmed V and J ends, which lost 4 bases and 4 bases, there was a span of 7 bases. The CDR3 spells CASSRNIETQYF. The CDR3 nucleotides read TGTGCCAGCAGCCGCAACATAGAGACCCAGTACTTC.

The chain couples TRBV5-4 to TRBJ1-2; D possibly corresponds to TRBD1 (6 bases). The germline CDR1 and CDR2 sequences are SGHNT and YYREEE (reference sequence). The CDR3 has 14 amino acids. V was pared by 0 bases and J by 7 bases, with 13 bases between. In DNA form, the CDR3 reads TGTGCCAGCAGCTTGGGCGGACAGAAGTCTGGCTACACCTTC. This sequence encodes CASSLGGQKSGYTF.